This T cell receptor (beta chain) was observed in a study of T-cell reconstitution after alpha-beta-depleted transplantation in children. This clonotype was observed a few times. Antigen specificity is unknown. The CDR3 is made up of 16 amino acids. The V gene's germline CDR1 is MNHEY and CDR2 SVGAGI. The germline V and J ends were trimmed by 0 bases and 0 bases, with 8 bases remaining between them. This sample's TCRbeta library carried unique molecular identifier barcodes. Each CDR3 protein gets one entry after TCRdb re-called the PCR reads with MiXCR. Of about 440,000 distinct CDR3 sequences detected, 43% appear once; the ten largest clones hold 25% to 30%. Overall study findings and caveats: T cells produced anew were the main source of T-cell counts and diversity one year after transplant. Where some patients showed high TCRbeta diversity at day 60, it came from recipient T cells and thymic progenitors that had survived. By about two months after transplant, alpha-beta T cells reportedly arose from several hundred graft clones that had expanded.

Source: PBMCs, taken before TCRalphabeta/CD19-depleted stem cell transplant. This TCR derives from a girl aged 2 to 10 with aplastic anemia, due to receive a stem cell transplant. The chain has TRBV6-5 and TRBJ2-2; D unclear. CDR3 sequence: CASSYSAGTNTGELFF. CDR3 DNA sequence: TGTGCCAGCAGTTACTCGGCCGGAACGAACACCGGGGAGCTGTTTTTT.